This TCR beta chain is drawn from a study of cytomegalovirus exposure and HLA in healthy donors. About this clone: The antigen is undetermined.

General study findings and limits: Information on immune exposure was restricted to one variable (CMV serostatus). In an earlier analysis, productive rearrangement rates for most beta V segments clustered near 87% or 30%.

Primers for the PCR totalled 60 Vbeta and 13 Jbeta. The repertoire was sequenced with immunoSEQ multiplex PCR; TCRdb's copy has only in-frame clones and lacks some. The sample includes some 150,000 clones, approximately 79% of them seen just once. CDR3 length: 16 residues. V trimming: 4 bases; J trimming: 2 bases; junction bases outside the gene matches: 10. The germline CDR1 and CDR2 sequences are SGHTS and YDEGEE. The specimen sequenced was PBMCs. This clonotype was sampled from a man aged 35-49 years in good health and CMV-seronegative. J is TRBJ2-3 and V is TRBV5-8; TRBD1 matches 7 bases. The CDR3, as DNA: TGTGCCAGCAGCCACCAAAGGGACAGCTACACAGATACGCAGTATTTT. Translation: CASSHQRDSYTDTQYF.